This T cell receptor beta chain was captured by sequencing in a study of T cells after yellow fever vaccination. Overall study context: For low cell numbers, libraries were made with SMART-Seq v4 Ultra Low Input.

Production of TCR cDNA was by 5'RACE template switching, which also added a universal primer site and UMIs. TCRdb processed the 5' RACE reads anew with MiXCR; each CDR3 protein has one entry. The sample records about 160,000 distinct CDR3 sequences, 6% to 7.5% being singletons. Germline V lookup: CDR1 LGHDT, CDR2 YNNKEL (reference sequence). The ends lost 4 bases at V and 4 bases at J; junction bases unmatched: 6. The CDR3 is 15 residues long. The chain couples TRBV3-1 to TRBJ2-3; 9 bases fit TRBD1. This receptor was obtained from a man between 18 and 29 years old who received the YFV17D yellow fever vaccine. Sequencing used CD4+ T cells sorted from PBMCs, obtained 5 to 6 days after the first yellow fever vaccination. CDR3 loop: CASSLGQGGADTQYF. CDR3 DNA sequence: TGTGCCAGCAGCCTGGGACAGGGCGGGGCAGATACGCAGTATTTT.